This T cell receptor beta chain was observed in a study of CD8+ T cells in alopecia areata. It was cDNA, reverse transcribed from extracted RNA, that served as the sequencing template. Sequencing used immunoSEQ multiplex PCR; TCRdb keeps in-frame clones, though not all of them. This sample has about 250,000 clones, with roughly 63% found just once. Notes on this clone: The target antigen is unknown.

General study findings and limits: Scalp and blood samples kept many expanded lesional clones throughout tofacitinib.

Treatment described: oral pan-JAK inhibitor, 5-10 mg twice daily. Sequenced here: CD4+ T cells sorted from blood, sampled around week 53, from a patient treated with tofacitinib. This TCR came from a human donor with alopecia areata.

CDR3 sequence reads: CASSEALGETQYF. CDR3 DNA sequence: TGTGCCAGCAGTGAGGCCCTAGGGGAGACCCAGTACTTC. The rearrangement links TRBV2 to TRBJ2-5; D remains ambiguous. Per germline, CDR1 SNHLY and CDR2 FYNNEI. This CDR3 is 13 amino acids long. V lost 3 bases and J lost 5, with 10 bases in between.